This TCR beta chain was obtained from a study of identifying expanded T cells in peripheral blood. Healthy donors had no documented immune events, such as infections, while sampled. Looked up from germline, CDR1 is MDHEN and CDR2 is SYDVKM. This CDR3 comprises 13 residues. Trimming took off 6 bases at V and 1 base at J, with 9 bases between the two ends. Only in-frame clones appear in the TCRdb table, and some are missing; sequencing was by immunoSEQ multiplex PCR. The sample lists 70,000 to 100,000 clones, 85% to 90% occurring once. This clone was observed a handful of times. Its antigen remains unknown. Study results and limitations: Clone count variance between roughly two-week samples rose with total template count. Differentially abundant clones: 1 to 1.5 between replicates, around 16 at approximately 14 days, 19 to 20 at four.

Input material: blood. The chain is built from TRBV28 and TRBJ1-1, with unresolved D. This receptor was identified in a person aged 18 to 75 in good health. This CDR3 reads CASRSAQNTEAFF. DNA for the CDR3: TGTGCCAGCAGGTCGGCCCAGAACACTGAAGCTTTCTTT.